Listed below are T cell receptor beta chains from one sample, sequenced in a study of T cells in Graves' hyperthyroidism and ophthalmopathy. Each CDR3 protein is one row after TCRdb ran MiXCR on the multiplex PCR reads. This sample carries around 300,000 distinct CDR3 sequences, roughly 13% of them seen once, and the ten largest clones take roughly 25%. Sequenced input: blood. Receptor source: a woman younger than 45 with Graves' hyperthyroidism. CDR3s include the opening cysteine and the closing phenylalanine or tryptophan. Each record gives: CDR3 protein, CDR3 DNA, CDR3 length, clone size, D gene, V gene, J gene. A D gene is named only where the DNA matches it firmly. The size of a clone is reported for some rows only, either as once, few or many, or as a class for expanded clones.

CASSLSALYNEQFF	TGTGCCAGCTCACTGAGCGCCCTCTACAATGAGCAGTTCTTC	14	-	-	TRBV18	TRBJ2-1
CSVEGRSTDTQYF	TGCAGCGTTGAAGGCAGGTCCACAGATACGCAGTATTTT	13	many	-	TRBV29-1	TRBJ2-3
CASSLGRTRRGTEAFF	TGTGCCAGCAGCTTAGGCCGGACCAGGCGGGGCACTGAAGCTTTCTTT	16	many	-	TRBV7-8	TRBJ1-1
CASSSFEQYF	TGTGCCAGCAGTAGCTTTGAGCAGTACTTC	10	many	-	TRBV28	TRBJ2-7
CAWSVDSEWAEAFF	TGTGCCTGGAGTGTAGACTCCGAGTGGGCTGAAGCTTTCTTT	14	many	-	TRBV30	TRBJ1-1
CASTLALQETQYF	TGTGCCAGCACCCTAGCGCTACAAGAGACCCAGTACTTC	13	-	-	TRBV7-9	TRBJ2-5
CASSRIGPGRANYGYTF	TGTGCCAGCAGCAGGATTGGACCCGGACGGGCAAACTATGGCTACACCTTC	17	few	-	TRBV28	TRBJ1-2
CASSLSPQLDKTDTQYF	TGTGCCAGCAGTTTAAGTCCCCAATTAGACAAGACAGATACGCAGTATTTT	17	few	-	TRBV28	TRBJ2-3
CASSFILGGINDQPQHF	TGTGCCAGCAGCTTTATTTTGGGAGGCATCAATGATCAGCCCCAGCATTTT	17	many	-	TRBV12-3/TRBV12-4	TRBJ1-5
CATSTQSAWGLLAGTSYEQYF	TGTGCCACCAGCACGCAATCGGCTTGGGGCTTACTAGCGGGAACCTCCTACGAGCAGTACTTC	21	-	TRBD2	TRBV15	TRBJ2-7
CASSLQGAFSTDTQYF	TGTGCCAGCAGCTTGCAGGGGGCCTTTAGCACAGATACGCAGTATTTT	16	few	TRBD1	TRBV7-9	TRBJ2-3
CASSYRGAGGTGELFF	TGTGCCAGCAGTTATAGAGGGGCCGGCGGGACCGGGGAGCTGTTTTTT	16	-	-	TRBV6-2/TRBV6-3	TRBJ2-2
CANSLLGGRGDTEAFF	TGTGCCAACAGTTTATTGGGAGGGCGGGGGGACACTGAAGCTTTCTTT	16	-	-	TRBV12-3/TRBV12-4	TRBJ1-1
CASSYFSREGGNTEAFF	TGTGCCAGCAGTTACTTTTCTCGGGAAGGCGGGAACACTGAAGCTTTCTTT	17	-	-	TRBV6-5	TRBJ1-1
CASRAMGGGNQPQHF	TGTGCCAGCAGGGCGATGGGCGGGGGCAACCAGCCCCAGCATTTT	15	many	-	TRBV2	TRBJ1-5
CASSPGHSAGPNTGELFF	TGTGCCAGCAGCCCGGGACACTCCGCTGGGCCGAACACCGGGGAGCTGTTTTTT	18	many	-	TRBV6-2/TRBV6-3	TRBJ2-2
CASSHPGQHQETQYF	TGTGCCAGCAGCCACCCGGGACAGCACCAAGAGACCCAGTACTTC	15	-	TRBD1	TRBV5-4	TRBJ2-5
CASSFEQYQPQHF	TGTGCCAGCAGTTTTGAACAGTACCAGCCCCAGCATTTT	13	-	-	TRBV28	TRBJ1-5
CSVGGGMETQYF	TGCAGCGTTGGTGGGGGAATGGAGACCCAGTACTTC	12	few	-	TRBV29-1	TRBJ2-5
CASSSTGVQDTDTQYF	TGTGCCAGCTCATCCACGGGCGTACAAGACACAGATACGCAGTATTTT	16	-	-	TRBV18	TRBJ2-3
CASGKGQAISYEQYF	TGTGCCAGCGGGAAAGGACAGGCGATCTCCTACGAGCAGTACTTC	15	medium-sized	TRBD1	TRBV2	TRBJ2-7
CASSFAMGRRRETQYF	TGTGCCAGCAGCTTCGCGATGGGGCGTAGGCGAGAGACCCAGTACTTC	16	-	-	TRBV5-4	TRBJ2-5
CASSSGRGFQPQHF	TGTGCCAGCAGTTCCGGACGGGGTTTTCAGCCCCAGCATTTT	14	many	-	TRBV28	TRBJ1-5
CASSTGTSGSSDTQYF	TGTGCCAGCAGCACCGGGACTAGCGGGAGCTCAGATACGCAGTATTTT	16	many	TRBD2	TRBV7-3	TRBJ2-3
CATSRGSGGPGGGLFF	TGTGCCACCAGCAGAGGATCGGGGGGGCCGGGCGGGGGGCTGTTTTTT	16	-	TRBD2	TRBV15	TRBJ2-2
CSAPLGTAQEQYF	TGCAGTGCGCCTCTGGGGACTGCGCAGGAGCAGTACTTC	13	-	-	TRBV20-1	TRBJ2-7
CSASDRTSQETQYF	TGCAGTGCTAGCGACCGGACTAGCCAAGAGACCCAGTACTTC	14	few	TRBD2	TRBV20-1	TRBJ2-5
CSAHAQGRGQGEQFF	TGCAGTGCTCACGCTCAAGGGCGGGGGCAGGGTGAGCAGTTCTTC	15	-	-	TRBV20-1	TRBJ2-1
CATSRDGGGGETQYF	TGTGCCACCAGCAGAGACGGGGGAGGGGGAGAGACCCAGTACTTC	15	-	-	TRBV15	TRBJ2-5
CASSLIGTGNQPQHF	TGTGCCAGCAGTTTAATTGGGACAGGTAATCAGCCCCAGCATTTT	15	few	TRBD1	TRBV12-3/TRBV12-4	TRBJ1-5
CASRPSGTSGRKSSYNEQFF	TGTGCCAGCAGGCCATCCGGGACTAGCGGGAGGAAAAGCTCCTACAATGAGCAGTTCTTC	20	many	TRBD2	TRBV28	TRBJ2-1
CASSLQAVGRQPQHF	TGTGCCAGCAGTTTGCAGGCCGTAGGGAGGCAGCCCCAGCATTTT	15	many	-	TRBV28	TRBJ1-5
CASGAGNSGSRVQAYEQYF	TGTGCCAGCGGGGCGGGTAACAGCGGGAGTCGAGTACAGGCCTACGAGCAGTACTTC	19	-	TRBD2	TRBV27	TRBJ2-7
CSAEPEGRPLSLYNEQFF	TGCAGTGCTGAACCGGAGGGCCGCCCTTTATCACTCTACAATGAGCAGTTCTTC	18	-	-	TRBV20-1	TRBJ2-1